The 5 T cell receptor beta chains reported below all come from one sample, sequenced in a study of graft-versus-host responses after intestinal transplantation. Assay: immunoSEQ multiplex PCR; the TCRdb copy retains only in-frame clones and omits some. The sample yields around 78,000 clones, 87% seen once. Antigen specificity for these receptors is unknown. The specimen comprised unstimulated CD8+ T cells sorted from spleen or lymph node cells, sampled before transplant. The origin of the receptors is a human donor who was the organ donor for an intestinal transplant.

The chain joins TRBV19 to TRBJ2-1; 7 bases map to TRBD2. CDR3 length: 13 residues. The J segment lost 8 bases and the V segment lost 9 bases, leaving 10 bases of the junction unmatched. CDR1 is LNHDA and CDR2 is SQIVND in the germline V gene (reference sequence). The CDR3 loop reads CASCVGGFDEQFF. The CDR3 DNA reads TGTGCCAGCTGCGTGGGGGGGTTCGATGAGCAGTTCTTC.

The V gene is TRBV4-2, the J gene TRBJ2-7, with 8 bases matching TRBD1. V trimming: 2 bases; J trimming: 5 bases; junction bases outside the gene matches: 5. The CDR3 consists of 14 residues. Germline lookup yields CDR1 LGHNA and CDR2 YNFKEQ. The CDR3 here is CASSQQDRAHEQYF. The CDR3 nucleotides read TGTGCCAGCAGCCAACAGGACAGGGCCCACGAGCAGTACTTC.

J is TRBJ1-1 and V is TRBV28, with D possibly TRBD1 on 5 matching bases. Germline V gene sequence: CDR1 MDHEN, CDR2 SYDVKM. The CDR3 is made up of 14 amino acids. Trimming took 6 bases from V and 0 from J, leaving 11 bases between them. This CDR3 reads CASRPAGVNTEAFF. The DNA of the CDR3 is TGTGCCAGCAGGCCTGCGGGGGTGAACACTGAAGCTTTCTTT.

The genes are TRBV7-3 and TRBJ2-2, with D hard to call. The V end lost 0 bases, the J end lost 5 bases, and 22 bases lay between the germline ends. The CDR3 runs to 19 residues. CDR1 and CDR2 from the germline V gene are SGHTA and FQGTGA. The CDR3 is CASSLTLSTRASGTGELFF. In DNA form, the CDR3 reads TGTGCCAGCAGCTTAACCCTAAGTACCCGGGCCTCTGGGACCGGGGAGCTGTTTTTT.

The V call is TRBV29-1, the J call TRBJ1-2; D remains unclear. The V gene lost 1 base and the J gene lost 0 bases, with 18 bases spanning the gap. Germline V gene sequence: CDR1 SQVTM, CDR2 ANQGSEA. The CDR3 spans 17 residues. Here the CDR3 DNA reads TGCAGCGTTGAAGGTGGGCGGCCTTCCCGCGCTAACTATGGCTACACCTTC. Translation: CSVEGGRPSRANYGYTF.